A single sample is the source of the 26 T cell receptor beta chains below, sequenced in a study. TCRdb ran MiXCR on the RT-PCR reads and lists one entry per CDR3 protein. Of about 680,000 distinct CDR3 sequences detected, 12% to 15% appear once; the ten largest clones hold roughly 3.9%. Sequencing input: memory CD4+ T cells from blood. These receptors all stem from a female donor in good health, serving as a healthy control.

This clonotype was observed a handful of times. One end of the junction fails to match germline, which may point to a read error. The chain is built from TRBV9 and TRBJ1-5, with D uncertain. The CDR3 loop spans 13 amino acids. Germline assignment: CDR1 SGDLS and CDR2 YYNGEE. The CDR3 reads CARSQPGDQPQHF. As DNA, the CDR3 is TGTGCCCGCAGTCAACCCGGGGATCAGCCCCAGCATTTT. Combining the CDR3 with reference TRBV9 and TRBJ1-5 gives the whole variable domain DSGVTQTPKHLITATGQRVTLRCSPRSGDLSVYWYQQSLDQGLQFLIQYYNGEERAKGNILERFSAQQFPDLHSELNLSSLELGDSALYFCARSQPGDQPQHFGDGTRLSIL.

The rearrangement uses TRBV6-5 and TRBJ2-7, with no clear D. V was trimmed by 0 bases and J by 1 base, leaving 13 bases between them. Germline-derived CDR1 and CDR2 are MNHEY and SVGAGI. CDR3 length: 16 amino acids. Here the CDR3 DNA reads TGTGCCAGCAGTTACTCGCTCGCTTCCGGGTCCTACGAGCAGTACTTC. As protein: CASSYSLASGSYEQYF.

This sequence joins TRBV11-1 and TRBJ2-1; 13 bases agree with TRBD2. The trim removed 5 bases at V and 5 bases at J, leaving 9 bases unmatched. The germline CDR1 and CDR2 sequences are SGHAT and FQDESV (reference sequence). This CDR3 is built from 17 residues. The CDR3 DNA is TGTGCCAGCAGCCCGCGGACTAGCGGGAGTATCAACAATGAGCAGTTCTTC. Amino acids: CASSPRTSGSINNEQFF.

This clonotype was seen repeatedly, ten times or more. The chain's CDR3 is CSARDPSGTYEQYF. The CDR3 DNA reads TGCAGTGCTAGAGATCCTAGCGGTACCTACGAGCAGTACTTC. The rearrangement links TRBV20-1 to TRBJ2-7; 7 bases are a match to TRBD2. Losses at the gene ends were 0 bases for V and 2 bases for J; bases not matched to a gene: 4. From germline, CDR1 is DFQATT and CDR2 SNEGSKA (reference sequence). This CDR3 contains 14 residues.

This clonotype was seen many times. The chain links TRBV5-1 to TRBJ1-6, with a weak D call TRBD1 (5 bases). Germline V gene sequence: CDR1 SGHRS, CDR2 YFSETQ. V was pared by 4 bases and J by 10 bases, with 15 bases between. The CDR3 has 14 residues. The CDR3 region is CASSPVGEGSPLHF. CDR3 sequence (DNA): TGCGCCAGCAGCCCGGTGGGGGAGGGCTCACCCCTCCACTTT.

This sequence joins TRBV20-1 and TRBJ2-3; tentatively, D is TRBD1 (5 bases). CDR1 DFQATT and CDR2 SNEGSKA come from the germline V gene (reference sequence). This CDR3 has 13 residues. The ends were cut back, 6 bases at V and 0 bases at J, with 10 bases in the middle. CDR3 in DNA: TGCAGTGCGAAGACAGCTAGCACAGATACGCAGTATTTT. This translates into CSAKTASTDTQYF.

This clonotype came up a few times. The chain combines TRBV12-3 or TRBV12-4 with TRBJ1-2; no clear D gene. The CDR3 is 11 residues long. The V and J ends lost 1 base and 7 bases respectively, with 4 bases between them. For the CDR3, the DNA is TGTGCCAGCAGTTTAGTATTTGGCTACACCTTC. Protein: CASSLVFGYTF.

J is TRBJ2-5 and V is TRBV5-1, with 7 bases that match TRBD1. CDR3 length: 13 amino acids. Germline CDR1 SGHRS, CDR2 YFSETQ. Germline trimming cut 6 bases from V and 2 bases from J; bases unmatched to any gene: 4. The CDR3: CASTPTGQETQYF. CDR3 sequence (DNA): TGCGCCAGCACCCCGACAGGGCAAGAGACCCAGTACTTC.

The V gene is TRBV6-6, the J gene TRBJ1-4; D remains ambiguous. V was clipped by 2 bases and J by 6 bases, with 7 bases between them. Germline CDR1 and CDR2: MNHNY and SVGAGI (reference sequence). This CDR3 comprises 13 residues. DNA of the CDR3: TGTGCCAGCAGTTACCGGCCCTATGAAAAACTGTTTTTT. Protein sequence: CASSYRPYEKLFF.

The chain is built from TRBV7-6 and TRBJ1-4, with D possibly matching TRBD1 (6 bases). Germline assignment: CDR1 SGHVS and CDR2 FNYEAQ. The V end lost 5 bases, the J end lost 8 bases, and 18 bases lay between the germline ends. CDR3 size: 15 residues. The CDR3 DNA reads as TGTGCCAGCAGCCCGAGCGGGGGGCGCGACGAAAAACTGTTTTTT. It is translated as CASSPSGGRDEKLFF. Complete variable domain (other parts from reference TRBV7-6 and TRBJ1-4): GAGVSQSPRYKVTKRGQDVALRCDPISGHVSLYWYRQALGQGPEFLTYFNYEAQQDKSGLPNDRFSAERPEGSISTLTIQRTEQRDSAMYRCASSPSGGRDEKLFFGSGTQLSVL.

About this clonotype itself: A much more abundant neighbour one base away suggests this may be a read error. This chain links TRBV20-1 with TRBJ2-7, with 11 nucleotides matching TRBD2. There are 12 residues in the CDR3. Germline trimming cut 6 bases from V and 7 bases from J; bases unmatched to any gene: 5. The germline V gene has CDR1 DFQATT and CDR2 SNEGSKA (reference sequence). CDR3 in DNA: TGCAGTGCGGATGTAGCGGGAGGGGAGCAGTACTTC. Its protein is CSADVAGGEQYF.

V usage is TRBV5-1 and J usage is TRBJ2-1; D is uncertain. Germline CDR1 SGHRS, CDR2 YFSETQ. The CDR3 loop spans 16 amino acids. V dropped 4 bases and J dropped 5 bases, with 19 bases sitting between them. The DNA for the CDR3 is TGCGCCAGCAGCCCCATTCCGGGCTTACCCAACAATGAGCAGTTCTTC. This gives the protein CASSPIPGLPNNEQFF.

The chain combines TRBV28 with TRBJ1-1; TRBD1 might be the D (6 bases). CDR3 length: 14 amino acids. The germline V and J ends were trimmed by 2 bases and 1 base, with 8 bases remaining between them. Germline V lookup: CDR1 MDHEN, CDR2 SYDVKM. The CDR3: CASSLRGWNTEAFF. CDR3 sequence (DNA): TGTGCCAGCAGTTTAAGGGGGTGGAACACTGAAGCTTTCTTT.

This chain joins TRBV20-1 and TRBJ2-5, with 8 bases identical to TRBD2. CDR1 and CDR2 (germline): DFQATT, SNEGSKA (reference sequence). V shed 6 bases and J 5 bases; nucleotides not matched to a gene: 8. The CDR3 consists of 13 residues. CDR3 residues: CSALAGYTETQYF. CDR3 bases: TGCAGTGCGTTAGCGGGGTATACGGAGACCCAGTACTTC.

This clonotype came up a few times. The gene calls are TRBV6-6 and TRBJ1-5, with a possible D match to TRBD1 (6 bases). There are 14 residues in the CDR3. CDR1 MNHNY and CDR2 SVGAGI come from the germline V gene (reference sequence). V lost 2 bases, J lost 3 bases, and 8 bases lay in between. In DNA, the CDR3 is TGTGCCAGCAGTTACGACAGGCCCAATCAGCCCCAGCATTTT. This translates into CASSYDRPNQPQHF.

This clonotype was counted only a few times. V usage is TRBV12-3 or TRBV12-4 and J usage is TRBJ1-2; 9 nucleotides agree with TRBD1. The CDR3 consists of 15 residues. J lost 7 bases, V lost 5 bases, and 11 bases had no gene match. CDR3 loop: CASSILDRGSSGYTF. The CDR3 DNA sequence: TGTGCCAGCAGTATCTTGGACAGGGGATCGTCTGGCTACACCTTC.

V is TRBV20-1 and J is TRBJ2-5; D may be TRBD1 or TRBD2 (5 bases each). The CDR3 totals 12 residues. Trimming shortened V by 6 bases and J by 1 base, and 9 bases separated the two germline ends. In germline, CDR1 is DFQATT, CDR2 SNEGSKA (reference sequence). The CDR3 region has the DNA TGCAGTGCGGGACGGATCCAAGAGACCCAGTACTTC. Translating gives CSAGRIQETQYF.

This clonotype occurred many times. V is TRBV29-1 and J is TRBJ1-1; tentative D call: TRBD1 (6 bases). V was pared by 5 bases and J by 0 bases, with 16 bases between. CDR1 is SQVTM, CDR2 ANQGSEA, per germline. This CDR3 has 15 residues. CDR3 coding DNA: TGCAGCGTTATAACACCCGGGGGCATGAACACTGAAGCTTTCTTT. Its translation is CSVITPGGMNTEAFF. Complete variable domain (other parts from reference TRBV29-1 and TRBJ1-1): SAVISQKPSRDICQRGTSLTIQCQVDSQVTMMFWYRQQPGQSLTLIATANQGSEATYESGFVIDKFPISRPNLTFSTLTVSNMSPEDSSIYLCSVITPGGMNTEAFFGQGTRLTVV.

The rearrangement uses TRBV5-1 and TRBJ2-7; D is ambiguous. V was trimmed by 0 bases and J by 0 bases, leaving 13 bases between them. CDR3 length equals 16 residues. Germline V gives CDR1 SGHRS, CDR2 YFSETQ. CDR3 nucleotides: TGCGCCAGCAGCTTGGGTTCCCTGTCAGACTCCTACGAGCAGTACTTC. This sequence encodes CASSLGSLSDSYEQYF.

This sequence joins TRBV12-3 or TRBV12-4 and TRBJ2-1; possible D gene TRBD2, 6 bases. The CDR3 extends over 13 amino acids. V lost 6 bases and J lost 7, with 13 bases in between. The CDR3, as DNA: TGTGCCAGCAGCCTAAGGAGGGAAAATGAGCAGTTCTTC. This gives the protein CASSLRRENEQFF.

This clonotype was seen repeatedly, ten times or more. The V call is TRBV6-5, the J call TRBJ2-3; 9 bases are a match to TRBD2. This CDR3 contains 15 residues. The V and J ends lost 2 bases and 3 bases, in that order; junction bases with no gene match: 3. From germline, CDR1 is MNHEY and CDR2 SVGAGI. For the CDR3, the DNA is TGTGCCAGCAGTTACGTAGCGGGAGAAACAGATACGCAGTATTTT. It yields the protein CASSYVAGETDTQYF.

The sample holds many counts of this clonotype. This rearrangement joins TRBV7-2 to TRBJ1-1; possibly TRBD1 for D (5 bases). Looked up from germline, CDR1 is SGHTA and CDR2 is FQGNSA. The CDR3 has 15 residues. Trimming stripped 0 bases from V and 3 bases from J, with 11 bases between. Here the CDR3 reads CASSLAQGLDTEAFF. For the CDR3, the DNA is TGTGCCAGCAGCTTAGCGCAGGGATTGGACACTGAAGCTTTCTTT.

This clonotype has just a few counts. The gene calls are TRBV29-1 and TRBJ2-3; 8 nucleotides match TRBD2. Trimming at V came to 3 bases and at J to 0 bases, leaving 2 bases not matched to a gene. CDR3 length: 14 residues. The germline V gene has CDR1 SQVTM and CDR2 ANQGSEA. The CDR3 DNA follows: TGCAGCGTTGACAGCGGGGGAAGCACAGATACGCAGTATTTT. Translated, it gives CSVDSGGSTDTQYF.

This clonotype was seen repeatedly, ten times or more. The rearrangement uses TRBV6-5 and TRBJ1-5, with D possibly TRBD1 on 5 matching bases. The CDR3 extends over 14 amino acids. Looked up from germline, CDR1 is MNHEY and CDR2 is SVGAGI. Deletions cut 6 bases from V and 7 bases from J, with 16 bases between. DNA of the CDR3: TGTGCCAGCAGCCCCCAGGGATCCGGGCAGCCCCAGCATTTT. Translation gives CASSPQGSGQPQHF.

This clonotype has only a few counts. V and J are TRBV11-2 and TRBJ2-5; 8 nucleotides align to TRBD2. The CDR3 covers 15 residues. CDR1 and CDR2 (germline): SGHAT, FQNNGV. The J segment lost 5 bases and the V segment lost 5 bases, leaving 10 bases of the junction unmatched. The DNA of the CDR3 is TGTGCCAGCAGCCGAATAACGGGAGGGCCGGAGACCCAGTACTTC. Encoded protein: CASSRITGGPETQYF.

The gene calls are TRBV11-2 and TRBJ2-2; D uncertain. V lost 1 base and J lost 0, with 6 bases in between. This CDR3 comprises 15 residues. Looked up from germline, CDR1 is SGHAT and CDR2 is FQNNGV. The CDR3 is CASSLGRSNTGELFF. The CDR3 DNA follows: TGTGCCAGCAGCTTAGGGCGGTCGAACACCGGGGAGCTGTTTTTT. Filled out from reference TRBV11-2 and TRBJ2-2, the complete variable domain reads EAGVAQSPRYKIIEKRQSVAFWCNPISGHATLYWYQQILGQGPKLLIQFQNNGVVDDSQLPKDRFSAERLKGVDSTLKIQPAKLEDSAVYLCASSLGRSNTGELFFGEGSRLTVL.